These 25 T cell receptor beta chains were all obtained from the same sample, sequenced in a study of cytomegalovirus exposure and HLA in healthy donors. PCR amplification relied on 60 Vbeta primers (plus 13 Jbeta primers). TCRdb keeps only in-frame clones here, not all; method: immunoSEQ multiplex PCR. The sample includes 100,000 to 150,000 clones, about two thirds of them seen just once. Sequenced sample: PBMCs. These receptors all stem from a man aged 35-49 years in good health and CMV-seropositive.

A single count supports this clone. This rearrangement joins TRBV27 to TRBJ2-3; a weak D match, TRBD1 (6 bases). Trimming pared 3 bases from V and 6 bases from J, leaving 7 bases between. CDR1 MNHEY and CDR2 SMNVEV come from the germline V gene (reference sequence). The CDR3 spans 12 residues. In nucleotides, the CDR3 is TGTGCCAGCAGTTTTGGGGGCGATACGCAGTATTTT. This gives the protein CASSFGGDTQYF.

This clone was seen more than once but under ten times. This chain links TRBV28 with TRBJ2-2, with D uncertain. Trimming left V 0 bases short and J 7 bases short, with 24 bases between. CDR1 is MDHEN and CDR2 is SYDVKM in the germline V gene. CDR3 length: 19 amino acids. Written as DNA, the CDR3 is TGTGCCAGCAGTTTATGGTCGCTCCTTAACACCGAAGTAAGCGGGGAGCTGTTTTTT. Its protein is CASSLWSLLNTEVSGELFF.

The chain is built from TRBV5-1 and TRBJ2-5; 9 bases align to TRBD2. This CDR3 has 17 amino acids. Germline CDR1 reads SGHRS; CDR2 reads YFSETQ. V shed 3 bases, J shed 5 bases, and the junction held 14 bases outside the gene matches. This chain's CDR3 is CASSSTGSSGSRETQYF. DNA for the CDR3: TGCGCCAGCAGCTCGACGGGCAGTAGCGGGAGCAGGGAGACCCAGTACTTC.

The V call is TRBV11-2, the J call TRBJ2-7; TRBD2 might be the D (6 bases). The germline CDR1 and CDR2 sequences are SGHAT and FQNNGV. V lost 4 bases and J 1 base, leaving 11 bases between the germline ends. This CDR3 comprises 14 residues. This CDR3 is CASSSGRPSYEQYF. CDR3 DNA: TGTGCCAGCAGCTCAGGGAGGCCGTCCTACGAGCAGTACTTC.

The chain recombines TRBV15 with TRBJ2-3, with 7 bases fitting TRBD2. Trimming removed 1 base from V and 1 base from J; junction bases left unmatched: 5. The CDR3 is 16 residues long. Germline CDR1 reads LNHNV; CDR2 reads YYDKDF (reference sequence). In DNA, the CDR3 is TGTGCCACCAGCAGAGGCGGGAGTGATGGCACAGATACGCAGTATTTT. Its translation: CATSRGGSDGTDTQYF.

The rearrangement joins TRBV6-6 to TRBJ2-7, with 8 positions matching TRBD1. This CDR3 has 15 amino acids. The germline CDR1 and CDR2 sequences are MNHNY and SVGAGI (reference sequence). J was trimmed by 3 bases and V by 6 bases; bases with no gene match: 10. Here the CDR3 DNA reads TGTGCCAGCAGCCCCGACAGGGGCCGTTACTACGAGCAGTACTTC. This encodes CASSPDRGRYYEQYF.

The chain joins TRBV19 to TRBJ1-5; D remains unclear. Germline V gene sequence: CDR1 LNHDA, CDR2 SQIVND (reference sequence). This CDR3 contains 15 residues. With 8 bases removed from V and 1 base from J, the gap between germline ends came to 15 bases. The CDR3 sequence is CASDGRGLSNQPQHF. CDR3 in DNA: TGTGCCAGTGACGGTCGAGGACTGAGCAATCAGCCCCAGCATTTT.

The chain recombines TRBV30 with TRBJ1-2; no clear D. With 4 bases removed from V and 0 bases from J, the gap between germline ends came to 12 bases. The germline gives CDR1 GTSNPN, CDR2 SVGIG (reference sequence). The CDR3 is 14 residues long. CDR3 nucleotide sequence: TGTGCCTGGAAAATCCGGGGTGCTAACTATGGCTACACCTTC. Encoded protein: CAWKIRGANYGYTF. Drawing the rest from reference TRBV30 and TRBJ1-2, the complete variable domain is SQTIHQWPATLVQPVGSPLSLECTVEGTSNPNLYWYRQAAGRGLQLLFYSVGIGQISSEVPQNLSASRPQDRQFILSSKKLLLSDSGFYLCAWKIRGANYGYTFGSGTRLTVV.

The CDR3 DNA is TGTGCCACCAGCAGAGCGGAGACCGGGAAAACCTACGAGCAGTACTTC. Protein product: CATSRAETGKTYEQYF. The V call is TRBV15, the J call TRBJ2-7; possibly TRBD2 for D (5 bases). There are 16 residues in the CDR3. Germline loops: CDR1 LNHNV, CDR2 YYDKDF (reference sequence). V was cut by 1 base and J by 2 bases, with 15 bases left in between.

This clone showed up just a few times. This CDR3 reads CASSLAGQVNQPQHF. CDR3 in DNA: TGTGCCAGCAGCTTAGCGGGACAGGTAAATCAGCCCCAGCATTTT. This rearrangement joins TRBV7-2 to TRBJ1-5; 8 bases match TRBD1. Germline trimming cut 0 bases from V and 4 bases from J; bases unmatched to any gene: 2. This CDR3 has 15 residues. Looked up from germline, CDR1 is SGHTA and CDR2 is FQGNSA.

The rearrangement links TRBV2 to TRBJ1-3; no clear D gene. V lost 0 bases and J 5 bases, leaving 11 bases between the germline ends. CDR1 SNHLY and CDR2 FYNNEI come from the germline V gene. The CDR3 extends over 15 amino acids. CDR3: CASSEASTLRNTIYF. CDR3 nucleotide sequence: TGTGCCAGCAGTGAAGCGTCGACACTTCGAAACACCATATATTTT.

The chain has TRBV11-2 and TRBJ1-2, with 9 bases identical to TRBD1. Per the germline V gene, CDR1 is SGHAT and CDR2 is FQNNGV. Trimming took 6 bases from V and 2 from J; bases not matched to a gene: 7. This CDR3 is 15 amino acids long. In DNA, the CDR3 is TGTGCCAGCAGTCATCGGGGACAGGGCAACTATGGCTACACCTTC. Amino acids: CASSHRGQGNYGYTF.

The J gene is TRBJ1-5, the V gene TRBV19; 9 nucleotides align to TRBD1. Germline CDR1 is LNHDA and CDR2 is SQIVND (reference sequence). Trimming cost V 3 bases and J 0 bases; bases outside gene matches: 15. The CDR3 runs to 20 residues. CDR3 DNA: TGTGCCAGTAGTATGTGGGCGGGACAGGGCCTATTATATAGCAATCAGCCCCAGCATTTT. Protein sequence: CASSMWAGQGLLYSNQPQHF.

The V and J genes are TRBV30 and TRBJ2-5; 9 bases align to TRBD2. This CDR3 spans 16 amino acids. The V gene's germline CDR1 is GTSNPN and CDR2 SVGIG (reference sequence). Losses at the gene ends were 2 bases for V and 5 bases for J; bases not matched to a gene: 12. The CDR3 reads CAWSTKGAGGGETQYF. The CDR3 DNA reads TGTGCCTGGAGTACCAAGGGAGCGGGAGGAGGGGAGACCCAGTACTTC.

The CDR3 DNA is TGTGCCAGCAGTTACAGGGGCGTGAACACTGAAGCTTTCTTT. Encoded protein: CASSYRGVNTEAFF. The V and J genes are TRBV27 and TRBJ1-1; 7 nucleotides match TRBD1. V was pared by 4 bases and J by 0 bases, with 2 bases of the junction left unmatched. Germline V gene sequence: CDR1 MNHEY, CDR2 SMNVEV (reference sequence). This CDR3 region has 14 residues.

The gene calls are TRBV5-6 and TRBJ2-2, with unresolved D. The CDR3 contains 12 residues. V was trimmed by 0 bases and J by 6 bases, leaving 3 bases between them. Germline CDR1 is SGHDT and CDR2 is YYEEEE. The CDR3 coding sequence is TGTGCCAGCAGCTTGGCGGCCGGGGAGCTGTTTTTT. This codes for CASSLAAGELFF.

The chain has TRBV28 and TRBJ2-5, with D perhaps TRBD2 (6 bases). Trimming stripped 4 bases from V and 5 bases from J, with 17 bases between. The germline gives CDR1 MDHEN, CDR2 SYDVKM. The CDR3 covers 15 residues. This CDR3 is CASSSPGGKSETQYF. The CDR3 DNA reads TGTGCCAGCAGTTCGCCCGGGGGTAAGAGTGAGACCCAGTACTTC. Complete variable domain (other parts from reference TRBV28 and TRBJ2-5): DVKVTQSSRYLVKRTGEKVFLECVQDMDHENMFWYRQDPGLGLRLIYFSYDVKMKEKGDIPEGYSVSREKKERFSLILESASTNQTSMYLCASSSPGGKSETQYFGPGTRLLVL.

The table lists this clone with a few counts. The CDR3 nucleotides are TGTGCCAGCATGGTGGGGACAGGGATGGGGGAGCTGTTTTTT. Encoded protein: CASMVGTGMGELFF. The chain joins TRBV2 to TRBJ2-2, with 9 bases that match TRBD1. In germline, CDR1 is SNHLY, CDR2 FYNNEI. CDR3 length equals 14 residues. J was trimmed by 8 bases and V by 7 bases; bases with no gene match: 8. The full variable domain, rest sourced from reference TRBV2 and TRBJ2-2, is EPEVTQTPSHQVTQMGQEVILRCVPISNHLYFYWYRQILGQKVEFLVSFYNNEISEKSEIFDDQFSVERPDGSNFTLKIRSTKLEDSAMYFCASMVGTGMGELFFGEGSRLTVL.

The CDR3 reads CATSGGGSGQIYEQYF. DNA of the CDR3: TGTGCCACCAGCGGTGGGGGTAGCGGGCAGATCTACGAGCAGTACTTC. The gene calls are TRBV15 and TRBJ2-5; 7 bases match TRBD2. The last part of the DNA fits TRBJ2-7 better; the J call may be wrong. Germline V gene data show CDR1 as LNHNV and CDR2 as YYDKDF (reference sequence). This CDR3 is built from 16 residues.

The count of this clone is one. The CDR3 sequence: CSVVSGVYEQYF. Here the CDR3 DNA reads TGCAGCGTTGTTAGCGGGGTCTACGAGCAGTACTTC. V and J are TRBV29-1 and TRBJ2-7; 8 bases align to TRBD2. Germline trimming cut 4 bases from V and 3 bases from J; bases unmatched to any gene: 2. The CDR3 is 12 amino acids. CDR1 is SQVTM, CDR2 ANQGSEA, per germline.

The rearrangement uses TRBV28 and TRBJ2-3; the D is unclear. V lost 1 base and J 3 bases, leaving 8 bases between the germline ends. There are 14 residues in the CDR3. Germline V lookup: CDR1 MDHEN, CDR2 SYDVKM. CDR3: CASSLYYQTDTQYF. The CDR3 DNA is TGTGCCAGCAGTTTATATTACCAGACAGATACGCAGTATTTT.

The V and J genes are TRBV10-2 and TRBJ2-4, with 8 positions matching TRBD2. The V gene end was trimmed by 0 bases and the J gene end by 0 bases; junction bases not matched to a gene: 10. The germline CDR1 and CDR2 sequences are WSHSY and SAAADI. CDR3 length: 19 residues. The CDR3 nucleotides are TGCGCCAGCAGTGAGTCATTAACCGGGACTAGTCTAGCCAAAAACATTCAGTACTTC. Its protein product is CASSESLTGTSLAKNIQYF.

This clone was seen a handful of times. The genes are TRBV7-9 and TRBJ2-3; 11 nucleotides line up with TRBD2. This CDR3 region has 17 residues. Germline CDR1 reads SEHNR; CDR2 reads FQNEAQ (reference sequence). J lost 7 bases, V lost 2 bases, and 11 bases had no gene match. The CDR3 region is CASSLLATSGSRNTQYF. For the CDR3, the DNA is TGTGCCAGCAGCTTACTCGCAACTAGCGGGAGTCGAAATACGCAGTATTTT. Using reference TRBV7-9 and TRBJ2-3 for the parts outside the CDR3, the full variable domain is DTGVSQNPRHKITKRGQNVTFRCDPISEHNRLYWYRQTLGQGPEFLTYFQNEAQLEKSRLLSDRFSAERPKGSFSTLEIQRTEQGDSAMYLCASSLLATSGSRNTQYFGPGTRLTVL.

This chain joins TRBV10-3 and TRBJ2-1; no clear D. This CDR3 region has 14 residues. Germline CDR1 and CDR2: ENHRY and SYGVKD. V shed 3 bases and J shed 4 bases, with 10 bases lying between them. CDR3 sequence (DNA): TGTGCCATCAGTGACGACACGACATACAATGAGCAGTTCTTC. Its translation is CAISDDTTYNEQFF.

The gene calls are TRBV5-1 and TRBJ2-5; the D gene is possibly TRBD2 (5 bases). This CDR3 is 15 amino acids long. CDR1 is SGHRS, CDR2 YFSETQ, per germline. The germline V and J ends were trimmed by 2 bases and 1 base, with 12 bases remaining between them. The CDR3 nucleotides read TGCGCCAGCAGCTTCCTGAGGGCAGCCCAAGAGACCCAGTACTTC. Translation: CASSFLRAAQETQYF.